The next 32 T cell receptor beta chains were all read from a single sample in a study of technical replicates of blood from a few donors. The data were produced by immunoSEQ multiplex PCR, yet TCRdb's version contains in-frame clones alone and is incomplete. The table lists approximately 79,000 clones, around 90% of them singletons. Sequenced material: T cells isolated from PBMCs. The receptors were sampled from a human donor in good health.

V usage is TRBV15 and J usage is TRBJ2-7; 7 bases agree with TRBD1. The V gene's germline CDR1 is LNHNV and CDR2 YYDKDF (reference sequence). The trim removed 5 bases at V and 6 bases at J, leaving 7 bases unmatched. CDR3 length: 13 residues. The CDR3 region is CATSLRGLAEQYF. CDR3 coding DNA: TGTGCCACCAGCTTAAGGGGGCTTGCCGAGCAGTACTTC. The complete variable domain, with remaining parts taken from reference TRBV15 and TRBJ2-7, reads DAMVIQNPRYQVTQFGKPVTLSCSQTLNHNVMYWYQQKSSQAPKLLFHYYDKDFNNEADTPDNFQSRRPNTSFCFLDIRSPGLGDTAMYLCATSLRGLAEQYFGPGTRLTVT.

The V call is TRBV19, the J call TRBJ2-7; D call uncertain. The CDR3 length is 13 residues. V gave up 3 bases and J gave up 2 bases, with 8 bases separating them. Germline V gives CDR1 LNHDA, CDR2 SQIVND (reference sequence). The CDR3 spells CASSMRNPYEQYF. The DNA for the CDR3 is TGTGCCAGTAGTATGCGGAACCCCTACGAGCAGTACTTC. Together with reference TRBV19 and TRBJ2-7, the CDR3 gives the full variable domain: DGGITQSPKYLFRKEGQNVTLSCEQNLNHDAMYWYRQDPGQGLRLIYYSQIVNDFQKGDIAEGYSVSREKKESFPLTVTSAQKNPTAFYLCASSMRNPYEQYFGPGTRLTVT.

The rearrangement joins TRBV7-2 to TRBJ2-7; 11 positions agree with TRBD2. Germline trimming cut 4 bases from V and 6 bases from J; bases unmatched to any gene: 5. The CDR3 totals 14 residues. Germline V gene lookup returns CDR1 SGHTA and CDR2 FQGNSA. The CDR3 loop reads CASSYTSGRTEQYF. The DNA of the CDR3 is TGTGCCAGCAGCTATACTAGCGGGAGAACCGAGCAGTACTTC. The complete variable domain, with remaining parts taken from reference TRBV7-2 and TRBJ2-7, reads GAGVSQSPSNKVTEKGKDVELRCDPISGHTALYWYRQSLGQGLEFLIYFQGNSAPDKSGLPSDRFSAERTGGSVSTLTIQRTQQEDSAVYLCASSYTSGRTEQYFGPGTRLTVT.

This chain links TRBV18 with TRBJ2-7, with 9 bases aligning to TRBD1. V was pared by 4 bases and J by 7 bases, with 5 bases of the junction left unmatched. CDR1 is KGHSH, CDR2 LQKENI, per germline. This CDR3 contains 13 residues. The CDR3 DNA sequence: TGTGCCAGCTCACAAGACAGGGGGGGGGAGCAGTACTTC. Translation: CASSQDRGGEQYF.

The gene calls are TRBV10-3 and TRBJ2-2; 12 bases match TRBD2. The CDR3 is 14 amino acids. Germline values: CDR1 ENHRY, CDR2 SYGVKD. Unmatched junction bases numbered 5, after V lost 11 bases and J lost 4 bases. The chain's CDR3 is CALSSGRATGELFF. Here the CDR3 DNA reads TGTGCCCTTTCTAGCGGGAGGGCCACCGGGGAGCTGTTTTTT.

The rearrangement joins TRBV7-2 to TRBJ1-5, with D hard to call. The V gene lost 1 base and the J gene lost 4 bases, with 5 bases spanning the gap. The CDR3 totals 13 residues. Germline V gene lookup returns CDR1 SGHTA and CDR2 FQGNSA. The CDR3 DNA sequence: TGTGCCAGCAGCTTAGAGAGTAATCAGCCCCAGCATTTT. Translating gives CASSLESNQPQHF.

This chain joins TRBV6-5 and TRBJ1-2; 7 bases match TRBD1. Trimming took 7 bases from V and 0 from J; bases not matched to a gene: 8. The CDR3 is 15 residues long. Germline V gene lookup returns CDR1 MNHEY and CDR2 SVGAGI. The DNA for the CDR3 is TGTGCCAGCACAGGGGGAACACTGACTAACTATGGCTACACCTTC. Amino acids: CASTGGTLTNYGYTF.

The chain joins TRBV7-6 to TRBJ1-1; 9 bases are shared with TRBD1. This CDR3 comprises 13 residues. CDR1 is SGHVS and CDR2 is FNYEAQ in the germline V gene. Trimming removed 5 bases from V and 5 bases from J; junction bases left unmatched: 3. Written as DNA, the CDR3 is TGTGCCAGCAGCAGACAGGGGGTAACTGAAGCTTTCTTT. The encoded protein is CASSRQGVTEAFF.

This chain uses TRBV14 with TRBJ1-3; TRBD1 is a possible D gene (5 bases). CDR3 size: 14 residues. Trimming removed 3 bases from V and 4 bases from J, with 10 bases in between. Germline lookup yields CDR1 SGHDN and CDR2 FVKESK. DNA of the CDR3: TGTGCCAGCAGCCAGGGGCTCTGGGGAAACACCATATATTTT. Its translation is CASSQGLWGNTIYF.

The gene calls are TRBV28 and TRBJ1-1; D is ambiguous. This CDR3 has 13 amino acids. Germline V gives CDR1 MDHEN, CDR2 SYDVKM. V lost 6 bases and J lost 0, with 8 bases in between. CDR3 nucleotide sequence: TGTGCCAGCAGAAGAAGCGTGAACACTGAAGCTTTCTTT. It yields the protein CASRRSVNTEAFF.

The chain couples TRBV5-6 to TRBJ2-7, with TRBD1 matching 7 bases. V shed 4 bases, J shed 6 bases, and the junction held 10 bases outside the gene matches. CDR1 SGHDT and CDR2 YYEEEE come from the germline V gene. The CDR3 has 14 residues. CDR3: CASSGTGQAREQYF. The CDR3 nucleotides are TGTGCCAGCAGCGGAACCGGACAGGCTCGCGAGCAGTACTTC.

This clone was counted once. The J gene is TRBJ2-4, the V gene TRBV21-1; the D segment call TRBD1 is taken from the table without a DNA check. TRBV21-1 is tagged as a pseudogene. The CDR3 has 11 residues. In DNA form, the CDR3 reads TGTGCCAGCCCTCATAAGGGGAAAGGGGACTTC. Its protein product is CASPHKGKGDF.

J is TRBJ2-1 and V is TRBV7-9, with TRBD2 matching over 8 bases. The CDR3 is 14 amino acids. V lost 3 bases, J lost 7 bases, and 5 bases stayed unmatched. CDR1 is SEHNR and CDR2 is FQNEAQ in the germline V gene (reference sequence). The CDR3 sequence is CASSLTSVRNEQFF. CDR3 DNA: TGTGCCAGCAGCTTGACTAGCGTAAGGAATGAGCAGTTCTTC.

Written as DNA, the CDR3 is TGTGCCAGCAGTGGGAAGGGGGCAATGAACACCGGGGAGCTGTTTTTT. Translation gives CASSGKGAMNTGELFF. The chain is built from TRBV9 and TRBJ2-2, with 7 positions matching TRBD1. After removal of 5 bases from V and 1 base from J, the junction contained 8 bases not matched to a gene. This CDR3 has 16 residues. Germline loops: CDR1 SGDLS, CDR2 YYNGEE.

This rearrangement joins TRBV30 to TRBJ2-2; TRBD2 matches 8 bases. Looked up from germline, CDR1 is GTSNPN and CDR2 is SVGIG (reference sequence). The CDR3 has 16 amino acids. V trimming: 0 bases; J trimming: 6 bases; junction bases outside the gene matches: 9. In DNA form, the CDR3 reads TGTGCCTGGAGTGTATATGGCGGGAGGTGGTCCGGGGAGCTGTTTTTT. Protein sequence: CAWSVYGGRWSGELFF. Looking up the rest from reference TRBV30 and TRBJ2-2 gives the full variable domain: SQTIHQWPATLVQPVGSPLSLECTVEGTSNPNLYWYRQAAGRGLQLLFYSVGIGQISSEVPQNLSASRPQDRQFILSSKKLLLSDSGFYLCAWSVYGGRWSGELFFGEGSRLTVL.

The chain couples TRBV4-2 to TRBJ2-2; 9 bases fit TRBD1. Per germline, CDR1 LGHNA and CDR2 YNFKEQ. V lost 0 bases, J lost 7 bases, and 9 bases stayed unmatched. CDR3 length: 17 residues. The CDR3 protein is CASSQEAYRGQVGELFF. The CDR3 DNA reads as TGTGCCAGCAGCCAAGAAGCATACAGGGGGCAGGTCGGGGAGCTGTTTTTT.

V and J are TRBV30 and TRBJ2-3, with D maybe TRBD1 (6 bases). Germline V lookup: CDR1 GTSNPN, CDR2 SVGIG (reference sequence). The V end lost 2 bases, the J end lost 2 bases, and 11 bases lay between the germline ends. The CDR3 totals 14 residues. CDR3 in amino acids: CAWSRGGPTDTQYF. DNA of the CDR3: TGTGCCTGGAGTAGAGGGGGTCCCACAGATACGCAGTATTTT.

The V call is TRBV25-1, the J call TRBJ2-5, with 8 positions matching TRBD1. The germline V gene encodes CDR1 MGHDK and CDR2 SYGVNS. Trimming removed 3 bases from V and 3 bases from J; junction bases left unmatched: 6. The CDR3 sequence is 15 residues long. Here the CDR3 reads CASSDPETGEETQYF. CDR3 nucleotide sequence: TGTGCCAGCAGTGACCCAGAGACAGGGGAAGAGACCCAGTACTTC.

The J gene is TRBJ2-2, the V gene TRBV14; possible D gene TRBD2, 6 bases. CDR1 and CDR2 (germline): SGHDN, FVKESK. The V and J ends lost 4 bases and 3 bases respectively, with 12 bases between them. CDR3 length equals 15 residues. The CDR3, as DNA: TGTGCCAGCAGCCCGATGACTAGTTACACCGGGGAGCTGTTTTTT. The encoded protein is CASSPMTSYTGELFF.

The chain is built from TRBV6-4 and TRBJ2-7, with TRBD2 as a possible D gene (5 bases). The CDR3 is 14 residues long. Per germline, CDR1 MRHNA and CDR2 SNTAGT. Trimming shortened V by 6 bases and J by 3 bases, and 15 bases separated the two germline ends. CDR3 bases: TGTGCCAGCAGCCCCCGTGAGGGTGGCTACGAGCAGTACTTC. Protein: CASSPREGGYEQYF.

The chain recombines TRBV19 with TRBJ2-5; 9 bases are a match to TRBD2. The CDR3 spans 13 residues. The germline CDR1 and CDR2 sequences are LNHDA and SQIVND (reference sequence). J lost 3 bases, V lost 8 bases, and 4 bases had no gene match. CDR3 DNA: TGTGCCAGTCGGCCTAGCGGGGAAGAGACCCAGTACTTC. Amino acids: CASRPSGEETQYF.

The CDR3 spells CASSPRGQPQHF. In nucleotides, the CDR3 is TGTGCCAGCAGCCCCCGGGGGCAGCCCCAGCATTTT. This chain links TRBV7-2 with TRBJ1-5, with a possible D match to TRBD1 (5 bases). The germline V and J ends were trimmed by 5 bases and 7 bases, with 9 bases remaining between them. The germline V gene encodes CDR1 SGHTA and CDR2 FQGNSA. This CDR3 is 12 amino acids long.

The chain couples TRBV7-2 to TRBJ2-7, with D possibly TRBD1 on 6 matching bases. The germline V gene has CDR1 SGHTA and CDR2 FQGNSA. The CDR3 is made up of 14 amino acids. V was clipped by 1 base and J by 0 bases, with 7 bases between them. CDR3 region: CASSLGGGSYEQYF. Written as DNA, the CDR3 is TGTGCCAGCAGCTTAGGAGGGGGCTCCTACGAGCAGTACTTC.

The chain recombines TRBV6-5 with TRBJ1-2; D is undetermined. The V gene's germline CDR1 is MNHEY and CDR2 SVGAGI. The V gene lost 6 bases and the J gene lost 7 bases, with 18 bases spanning the gap. This CDR3 region has 14 residues. CDR3 in amino acids: CASSRFAEVPGYTF. DNA of the CDR3: TGTGCCAGCAGCAGGTTTGCGGAGGTCCCTGGCTACACCTTC.

V usage is TRBV9 and J usage is TRBJ2-1, with 9 bases lining up with TRBD1. The CDR3 is 15 amino acids. Germline V gene data show CDR1 as SGDLS and CDR2 as YYNGEE. Trimming removed 3 bases from V and 4 bases from J; junction bases left unmatched: 5. The CDR3 loop reads CASSARGQGYNEQFF. Here the CDR3 DNA reads TGTGCCAGCAGCGCGAGGGGACAGGGATACAATGAGCAGTTCTTC.

The chain joins TRBV2 to TRBJ2-1; TRBD2 matches at 7 bases. V lost 4 bases, J lost 0 bases, and 6 bases stayed unmatched. The CDR3 has 16 amino acids. Germline V gene data show CDR1 as SNHLY and CDR2 as FYNNEI. The CDR3 bases are TGTGCCAGCAGTGGAACTAGCGCAAGCTCCTACAATGAGCAGTTCTTC. Translated: CASSGTSASSYNEQFF.

V is TRBV27 and J is TRBJ1-3; tentative D call: TRBD1 (6 bases). This CDR3 contains 17 residues. V lost 4 bases, J lost 0 bases, and 16 bases lay in between. Germline V gene lookup returns CDR1 MNHEY and CDR2 SMNVEV (reference sequence). CDR3 nucleotide sequence: TGTGCCAGCAGTTCACTACGGGACACCTTCTCTGGAAACACCATATATTTT. Encoded protein: CASSSLRDTFSGNTIYF.

V is TRBV9 and J is TRBJ2-6; D possibly corresponds to TRBD1 (5 bases). Trimming took off 0 bases at V and 4 bases at J, with 5 bases between the two ends. Germline CDR1 and CDR2: SGDLS and YYNGEE. This CDR3 has 14 amino acids. The CDR3 reads CASSVEGGANVLTF. The DNA of the CDR3 is TGTGCCAGCAGCGTAGAGGGGGGGGCCAACGTCCTGACTTTC.

The rearrangement joins TRBV29-1 to TRBJ1-5; D is possibly TRBD1 (5 bases). Trimming cost V 7 bases and J 7 bases, with 20 bases left between them. Looked up from germline, CDR1 is SQVTM and CDR2 is ANQGSEA. The CDR3 spans 14 residues. The CDR3 spells CSAKGASVGQPQHF. As DNA, the CDR3 is TGCAGCGCCAAAGGGGCCTCAGTGGGCCAGCCCCAGCATTTT.

V usage is TRBV7-9 and J usage is TRBJ2-5; D may be TRBD1 (5 bases). V was pared by 5 bases and J by 3 bases, with 13 bases between. Germline V gene sequence: CDR1 SEHNR, CDR2 FQNEAQ (reference sequence). CDR3 length: 14 amino acids. The CDR3 here is CASSLLSREETQYF. The CDR3 DNA follows: TGTGCCAGCAGCCTCCTATCCAGGGAAGAGACCCAGTACTTC.

The rearrangement joins TRBV6-6 to TRBJ2-5, with 7 bases that match TRBD2. Per the germline V gene, CDR1 is MNHNY and CDR2 is SVGAGI (reference sequence). CDR3 length: 14 residues. V lost 2 bases, J lost 5 bases, and 5 bases stayed unmatched. The CDR3 reads CASSYPGRDETQYF. The DNA for the CDR3 is TGTGCCAGCAGTTACCCAGGGAGGGACGAGACCCAGTACTTC.

The chain combines TRBV5-5 with TRBJ2-5; D not resolved. The CDR3 totals 11 residues. Germline CDR1 is SGHKS and CDR2 is YYEKEE (reference sequence). The V end was cut by 2 bases, the J end by 4 bases, with 3 bases between. In nucleotides, the CDR3 is TGTGCCAGCAGCTTCTCAGAGACCCAGTACTTC. Its translation: CASSFSETQYF.